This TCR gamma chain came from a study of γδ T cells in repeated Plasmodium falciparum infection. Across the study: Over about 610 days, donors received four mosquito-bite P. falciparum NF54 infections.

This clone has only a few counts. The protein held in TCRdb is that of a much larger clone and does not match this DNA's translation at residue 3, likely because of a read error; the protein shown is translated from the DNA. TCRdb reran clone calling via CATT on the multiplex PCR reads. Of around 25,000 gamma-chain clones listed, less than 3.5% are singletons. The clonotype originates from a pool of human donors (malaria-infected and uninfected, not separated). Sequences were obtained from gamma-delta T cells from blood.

As DNA, the CDR3 is TGTGCCGCCTGGGACTTTACCACTGGTTGGTTCAAGATATTT. Translation: CAAWDFTTGWFKIF. V usage is TRGV2 and J usage is TRGJP1. The J gene, left out of TCRdb, was set here by checking the DNA against germline. This CDR3 is 14 amino acids long. Germline CDR1 reads EGSNGY; CDR2 reads YDSYNSKV.